This T cell receptor beta chain was recorded in a study of blood T cell repertoires in COVID-19. This CDR3 spans 15 amino acids. Germline V CDR1 and CDR2: LNHDA, SQIVND (reference sequence). Unmatched junction bases numbered 6, after V lost 3 bases and J lost 6 bases. Original analysis: Reference gene primer amplification yielded estimated nucleated cell counts. Method: immunoSEQ multiplex PCR; TCRdb's copy keeps in-frame clones and lacks some. V and J calls plus clone size are reproduced from that table; the DNA served to infer D and trimming. The table includes some 40,000 clones, 70% to 90% detected once.

This clonotype was sampled from a man between 65 and 85 years old with active COVID-19. The gene calls are TRBV19 and TRBJ2-1; the match to TRBD1 covers 9 bases. Sequencing was performed on peripheral blood. The CDR3 reads CASSMTGTGINEQFF. In DNA, the CDR3 is TGTGCCAGTAGTATGACTGGGACAGGGATCAATGAGCAGTTCTTC.